This record concerns one T cell receptor beta chain sequence. This clone came up a few times. There is no known antigen for this receptor. No base qualities exist here, and no much larger clone lies one base off it. The data originate from a study of ipilimumab plus nivolumab after autologous stem cell transplantation (dated by TCRdb to 2020 to 2023). About the full investigation: Trial patients received a median of about five ipilimumab doses and fewer than 10 nivolumab doses. Patients in the myeloma cohort were either high-risk and transplant-naive or had relapsed within 3 years of a first autologous transplant. The trial enrolled patients with high-risk diffuse large B cell lymphoma, mature T cell lymphoma, or multiple myeloma undergoing autologous transplant. The intent-to-treat population of the trial was made up of a few dozen patients.

Study-wide findings and limitations: Combined checkpoint inhibition as post-transplant consolidation was concluded by the authors to appear tolerable. According to the authors, a biologic rationale for studying the approach further came from T cell receptor repertoire, regulatory T cell phenotype and gut microbiota profiles.

Checkpoint therapy was initiated 14 to 28 days after autologous transplant, and ipilimumab was administered at 1 mg/kg intravenously on day 1 of selected weeks. Patients received nivolumab at 3 mg/kg intravenously on day 1 of weeks 1, 4, 7, 10, and every two weeks through week 26. This Phase Ib clinical trial tested ipilimumab plus nivolumab, a combined checkpoint inhibition, as consolidation after autologous stem cell transplantation. From V the trimming removes 5 bases and from J it removes 7 bases, while the gene matches leave 8 bases of the junction unaccounted for. The germline V gene specifies MNHEY as CDR1 and SVGAGI as CDR2. Its CDR3 holds 15 amino acids, cysteine through phenylalanine. Of all the DNA, just the CDR3 is kept, 45 bases in frame from base 1. Library prep was done by the immunoSEQ multiplex PCR assay. The table comes from immuneACCESS by way of TCRdb, which keeps in-frame sequences with V and J called. Part of the clones is missing from these tables; in studies checked, under half for an unresolved V gene and the rest for unknown reasons. Recorded for this sample are over 8,000 clones; 65% to 80% of them occurred a single time. The ten largest clonotypes hold about 15% of the sample.

This TCR derives from a female donor with multiple myeloma. The sequencing used PBMCs, collected in a trial of ipilimumab plus nivolumab as post-transplant consolidation. This sequence uses TRBV6-5 and TRBJ1-6; the junction holds 7 bases that match TRBD1. The nucleotide sequence is TGTGCCAGCAGTCAGGGGGGAAGAGGGAATTCACCCCTCCACTTT. The translation is CASSQGGRGNSPLHF.